This T cell receptor beta chain stems from a study of T cells after posttransplantation cyclophosphamide. The repertoire was sequenced with immunoSEQ multiplex PCR; TCRdb's copy has only in-frame clones and lacks some. Singletons are absent from the sample, which has over 35,000 clones. In this sample, this clone turned up many times. This receptor was identified in a man aged 50-59 years in good health, CMV-negative, and a related stem cell transplant donor. Source material: PBMCs.

CDR3 residues: CASSRGTASGQPQHF. In DNA, the CDR3 is TGTGCCAGTAGTAGAGGGACAGCAAGCGGGCAGCCCCAGCATTTT. This sequence joins TRBV19 and TRBJ1-5, with 7 bases matching TRBD1. This CDR3 is 15 amino acids long. Germline-derived CDR1 and CDR2 are LNHDA and SQIVND (reference sequence). V was pared by 4 bases and J by 7 bases, with 10 bases of the junction left unmatched. Looking up the rest from reference TRBV19 and TRBJ1-5 gives the full variable domain: DGGITQSPKYLFRKEGQNVTLSCEQNLNHDAMYWYRQDPGQGLRLIYYSQIVNDFQKGDIAEGYSVSREKKESFPLTVTSAQKNPTAFYLCASSRGTASGQPQHFGDGTRLSIL.